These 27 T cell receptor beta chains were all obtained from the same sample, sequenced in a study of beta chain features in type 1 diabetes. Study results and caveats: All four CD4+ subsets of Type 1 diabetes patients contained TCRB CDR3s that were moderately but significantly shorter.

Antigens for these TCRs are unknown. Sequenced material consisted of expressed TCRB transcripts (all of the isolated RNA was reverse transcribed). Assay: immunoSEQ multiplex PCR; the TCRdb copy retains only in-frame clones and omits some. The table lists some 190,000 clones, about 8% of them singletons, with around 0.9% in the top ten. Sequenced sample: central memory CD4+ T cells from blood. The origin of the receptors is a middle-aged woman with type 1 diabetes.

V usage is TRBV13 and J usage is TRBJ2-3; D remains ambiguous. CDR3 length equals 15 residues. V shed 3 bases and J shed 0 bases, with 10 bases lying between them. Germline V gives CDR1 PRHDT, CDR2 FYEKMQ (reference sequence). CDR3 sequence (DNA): TGTGCCAGCAGCTTGAAATTAGCTAGCACAGATACGCAGTATTTT. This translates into CASSLKLASTDTQYF.

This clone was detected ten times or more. The CDR3 sequence: CAWSNSGVPTQYF. CDR3 DNA: TGTGCCTGGAGCAATAGCGGGGTCCCGACGCAGTATTTT. The gene calls are TRBV30 and TRBJ2-3; 8 positions match TRBD2. CDR1 is GTSNPN and CDR2 is SVGIG in the germline V gene (reference sequence). The CDR3 spans 13 residues. J was trimmed by 9 bases and V by 3 bases; bases with no gene match: 8.

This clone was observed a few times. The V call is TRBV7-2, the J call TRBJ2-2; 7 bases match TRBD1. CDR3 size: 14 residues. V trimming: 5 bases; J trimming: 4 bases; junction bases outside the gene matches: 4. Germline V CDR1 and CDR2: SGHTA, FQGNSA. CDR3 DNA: TGTGCCAGCAGCCCGGGACAGACCACCGGGGAGCTGTTTTTT. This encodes CASSPGQTTGELFF.

In DNA form, the CDR3 reads TGTGCCAGCACCCAACGCCGGGAAAAACTGTTTTTT. Its translation is CASTQRREKLFF. V is TRBV6-6 and J is TRBJ1-4; D is undetermined. Germline CDR1 is MNHNY and CDR2 is SVGAGI (reference sequence). This CDR3 has 12 residues. The ends were cut back, 7 bases at V and 8 bases at J, with 11 bases in the middle.

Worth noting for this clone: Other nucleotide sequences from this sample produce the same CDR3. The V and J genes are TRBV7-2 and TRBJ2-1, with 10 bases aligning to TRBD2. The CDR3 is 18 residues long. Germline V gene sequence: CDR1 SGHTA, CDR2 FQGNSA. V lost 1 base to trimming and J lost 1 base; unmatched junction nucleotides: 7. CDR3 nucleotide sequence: TGTGCCAGCAGCTTAGGACCTCCTAGCGGGAGTTCCTACAATGAGCAGTTCTTC. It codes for CASSLGPPSGSSYNEQFF. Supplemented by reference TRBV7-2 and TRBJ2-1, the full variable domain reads GAGVSQSPSNKVTEKGKDVELRCDPISGHTALYWYRQSLGQGLEFLIYFQGNSAPDKSGLPSDRFSAERTGGSVSTLTIQRTQQEDSAVYLCASSLGPPSGSSYNEQFFGPGTRLTVL.

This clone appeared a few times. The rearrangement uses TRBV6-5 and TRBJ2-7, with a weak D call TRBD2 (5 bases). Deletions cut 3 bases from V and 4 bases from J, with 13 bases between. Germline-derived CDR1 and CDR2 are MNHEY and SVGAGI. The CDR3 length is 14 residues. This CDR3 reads CASSYGIRGYEQYF. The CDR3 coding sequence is TGTGCCAGCAGTTATGGGATTCGGGGATACGAGCAGTACTTC.

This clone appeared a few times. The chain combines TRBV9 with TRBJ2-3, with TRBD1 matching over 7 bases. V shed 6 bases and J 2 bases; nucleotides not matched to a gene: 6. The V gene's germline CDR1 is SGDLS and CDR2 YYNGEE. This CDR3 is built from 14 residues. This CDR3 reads CASTRDRVTDTQYF. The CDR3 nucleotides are TGTGCCAGCACCCGGGACAGAGTCACAGATACGCAGTATTTT.

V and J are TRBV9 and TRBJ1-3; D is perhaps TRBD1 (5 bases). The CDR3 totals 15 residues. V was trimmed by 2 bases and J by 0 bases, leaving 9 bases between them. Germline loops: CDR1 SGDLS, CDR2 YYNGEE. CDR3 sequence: CASSVGGDSGNTIYF. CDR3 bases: TGTGCCAGCAGCGTGGGAGGGGACTCTGGAAACACCATATATTTT. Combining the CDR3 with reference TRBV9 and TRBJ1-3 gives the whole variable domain DSGVTQTPKHLITATGQRVTLRCSPRSGDLSVYWYQQSLDQGLQFLIQYYNGEERAKGNILERFSAQQFPDLHSELNLSSLELGDSALYFCASSVGGDSGNTIYFGEGSWLTVV.

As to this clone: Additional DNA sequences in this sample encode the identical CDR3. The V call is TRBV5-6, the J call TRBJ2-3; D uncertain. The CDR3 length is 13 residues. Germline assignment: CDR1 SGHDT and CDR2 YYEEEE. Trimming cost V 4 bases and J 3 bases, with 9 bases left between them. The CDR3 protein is CASSPSRTDTQYF. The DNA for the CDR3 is TGTGCCAGCAGCCCTTCTAGGACAGATACGCAGTATTTT.

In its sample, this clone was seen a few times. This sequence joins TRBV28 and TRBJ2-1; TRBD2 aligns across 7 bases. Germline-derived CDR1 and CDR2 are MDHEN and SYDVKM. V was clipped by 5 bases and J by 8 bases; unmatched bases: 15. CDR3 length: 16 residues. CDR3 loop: CASSPPGGAGVYEQFF. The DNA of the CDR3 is TGTGCCAGCAGTCCCCCCGGAGGGGCGGGAGTCTATGAGCAGTTCTTC.

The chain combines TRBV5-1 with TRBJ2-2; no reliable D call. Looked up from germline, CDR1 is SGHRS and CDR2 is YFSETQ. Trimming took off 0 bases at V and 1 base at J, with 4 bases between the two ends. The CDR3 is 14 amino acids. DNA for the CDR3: TGCGCCAGCAGCTTGGTCCTGAACACCGGGGAGCTGTTTTTT. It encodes CASSLVLNTGELFF.

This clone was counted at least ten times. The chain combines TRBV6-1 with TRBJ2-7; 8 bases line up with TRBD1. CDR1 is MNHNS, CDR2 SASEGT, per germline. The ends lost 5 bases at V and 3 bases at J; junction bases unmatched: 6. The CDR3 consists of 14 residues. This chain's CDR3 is CASSTETGDYEQYF. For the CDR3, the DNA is TGTGCCAGCAGTACGGAGACAGGGGACTACGAGCAGTACTTC.

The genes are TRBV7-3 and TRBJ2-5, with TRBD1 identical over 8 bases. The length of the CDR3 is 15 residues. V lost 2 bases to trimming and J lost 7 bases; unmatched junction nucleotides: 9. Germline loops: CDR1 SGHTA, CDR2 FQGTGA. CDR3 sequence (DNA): TGTGCCAGCAGCTTACAAGGACACGGGACAGGGACCCAGTACTTC. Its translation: CASSLQGHGTGTQYF.

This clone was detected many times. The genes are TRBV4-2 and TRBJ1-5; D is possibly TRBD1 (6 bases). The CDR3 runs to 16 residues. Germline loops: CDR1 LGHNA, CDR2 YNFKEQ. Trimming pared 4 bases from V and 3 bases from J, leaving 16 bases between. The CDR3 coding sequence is TGTGCCAGCAGCCTCGGCGGACAGCTTGACAATCAGCCCCAGCATTTT. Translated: CASSLGGQLDNQPQHF.

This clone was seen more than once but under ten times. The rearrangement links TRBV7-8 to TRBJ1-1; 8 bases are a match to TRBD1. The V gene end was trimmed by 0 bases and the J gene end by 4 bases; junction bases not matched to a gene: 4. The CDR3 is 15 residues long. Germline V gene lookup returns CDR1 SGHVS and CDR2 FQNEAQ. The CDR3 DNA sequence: TGTGCCAGCAGCTTAGCGCAGGGGGCTATCACTGAAGCTTTCTTT. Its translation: CASSLAQGAITEAFF.

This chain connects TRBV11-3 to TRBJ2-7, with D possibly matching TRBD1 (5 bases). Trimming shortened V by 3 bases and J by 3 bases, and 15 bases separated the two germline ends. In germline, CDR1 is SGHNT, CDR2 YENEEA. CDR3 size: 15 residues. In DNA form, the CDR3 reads TGTGCCAGCAGCTTTGGGGCTTCATCCGACTACGAGCAGTACTTC. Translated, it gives CASSFGASSDYEQYF.

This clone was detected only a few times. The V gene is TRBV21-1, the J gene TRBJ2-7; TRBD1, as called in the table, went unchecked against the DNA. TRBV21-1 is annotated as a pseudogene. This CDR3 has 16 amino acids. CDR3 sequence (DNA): TGTGCCAGCACTCTGCGGATGGGGACAGGGTTTTACGAGCAGTACTTC. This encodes CASTLRMGTGFYEQYF.

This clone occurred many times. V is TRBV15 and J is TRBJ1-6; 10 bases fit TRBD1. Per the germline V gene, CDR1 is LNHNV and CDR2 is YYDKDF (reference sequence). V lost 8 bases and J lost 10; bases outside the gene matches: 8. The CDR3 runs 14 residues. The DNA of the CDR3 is TGTGCCACCTGTATAGGGACAGGGGAATCACCCCTCCACTTT. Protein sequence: CATCIGTGESPLHF.

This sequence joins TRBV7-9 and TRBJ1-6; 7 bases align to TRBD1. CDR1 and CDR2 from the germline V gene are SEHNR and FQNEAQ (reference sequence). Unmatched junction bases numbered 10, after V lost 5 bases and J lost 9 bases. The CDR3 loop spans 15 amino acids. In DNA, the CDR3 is TGTGCCAGCAGCCCCTCGGCAGGGGGATTTTCACCCCTCCACTTT. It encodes CASSPSAGGFSPLHF.

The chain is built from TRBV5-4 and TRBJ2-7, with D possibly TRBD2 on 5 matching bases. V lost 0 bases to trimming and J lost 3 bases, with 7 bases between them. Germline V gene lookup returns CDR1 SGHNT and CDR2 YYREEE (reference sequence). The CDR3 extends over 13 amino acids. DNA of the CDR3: TGTGCCAGCAGCTTGGTAGGAGGCTACGAGCAGTACTTC. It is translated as CASSLVGGYEQYF.

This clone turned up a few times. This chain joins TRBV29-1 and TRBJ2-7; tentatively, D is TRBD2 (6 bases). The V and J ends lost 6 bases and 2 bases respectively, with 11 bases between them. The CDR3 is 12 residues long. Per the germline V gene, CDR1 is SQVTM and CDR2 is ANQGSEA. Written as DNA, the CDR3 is TGCAGCGTGGAGGGACCTACCTACGAGCAGTACTTC. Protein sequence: CSVEGPTYEQYF.

DNA of the CDR3: TGTGCCAGCTCACCTTCGGGACAGCCGAGCACTGAAGCTTTCTTT. The encoded protein is CASSPSGQPSTEAFF. The chain links TRBV18 to TRBJ1-1; 7 bases are shared with TRBD1. Per the germline V gene, CDR1 is KGHSH and CDR2 is LQKENI. Losses at the gene ends were 3 bases for V and 4 bases for J; bases not matched to a gene: 8. This CDR3 is 15 amino acids long. Together with reference TRBV18 and TRBJ1-1, the CDR3 gives the full variable domain: NAGVMQNPRHLVRRRGQEARLRCSPMKGHSHVYWYRQLPEEGLKFMVYLQKENIIDESGMPKERFSAEFPKEGPSILRIQQVVRGDSAAYFCASSPSGQPSTEAFFGQGTRLTVV.

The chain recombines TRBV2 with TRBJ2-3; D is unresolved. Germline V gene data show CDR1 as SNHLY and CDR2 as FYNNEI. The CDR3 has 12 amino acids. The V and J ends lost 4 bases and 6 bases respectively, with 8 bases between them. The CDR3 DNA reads TGTGCCAGCAGTGCGACCAGGGATACGCAGTATTTT. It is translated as CASSATRDTQYF. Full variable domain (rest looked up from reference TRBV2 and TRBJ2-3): EPEVTQTPSHQVTQMGQEVILRCVPISNHLYFYWYRQILGQKVEFLVSFYNNEISEKSEIFDDQFSVERPDGSNFTLKIRSTKLEDSAMYFCASSATRDTQYFGPGTRLTVL.

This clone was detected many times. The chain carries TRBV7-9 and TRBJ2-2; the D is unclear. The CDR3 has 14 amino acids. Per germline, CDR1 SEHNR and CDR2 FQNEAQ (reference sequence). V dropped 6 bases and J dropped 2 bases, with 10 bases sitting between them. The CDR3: CASSQAGNTGELFF. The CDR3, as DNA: TGTGCCAGCAGTCAAGCCGGTAACACCGGGGAGCTGTTTTTT.

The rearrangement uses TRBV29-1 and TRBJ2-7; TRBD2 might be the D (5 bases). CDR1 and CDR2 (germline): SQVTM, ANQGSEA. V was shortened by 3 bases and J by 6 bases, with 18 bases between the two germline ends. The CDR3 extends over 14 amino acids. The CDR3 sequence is CSVELNRGSGEQYF. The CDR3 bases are TGCAGCGTTGAGTTGAACCGGGGATCAGGCGAGCAGTACTTC.

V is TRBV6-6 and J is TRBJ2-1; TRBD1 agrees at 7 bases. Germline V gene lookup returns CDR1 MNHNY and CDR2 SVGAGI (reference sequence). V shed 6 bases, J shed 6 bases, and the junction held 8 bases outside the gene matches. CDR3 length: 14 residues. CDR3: CASSSGQDLNEQFF. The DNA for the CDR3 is TGTGCCAGCAGCTCTGGACAGGATCTCAATGAGCAGTTCTTC.

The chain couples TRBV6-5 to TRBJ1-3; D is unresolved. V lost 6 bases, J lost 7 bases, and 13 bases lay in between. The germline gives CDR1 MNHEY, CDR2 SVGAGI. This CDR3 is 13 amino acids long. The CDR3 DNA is TGTGCCAGCAGGGGAGAGTCCCGCAACACCATATATTTT. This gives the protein CASRGESRNTIYF.